This T cell receptor (beta chain) was documented in a study of CD8+CD57+ T cells in acquired aplastic anemia. CDR1 and CDR2 (germline): MGHDK, SYGVNS. Trimming pared 3 bases from V and 4 bases from J, leaving 6 bases between. CDR3 size: 12 residues. This clonotype showed up just once. Sequenced patients had shown CD8+CD57+ cell expansion by flow cytometry. The TCR beta profiling, which covered VDJ combination and CDR3 sequence, was carried out using genomic DNA as the template. TCRdb passed the reads through MiXCR, listing each CDR3 protein once. The table includes 200,000 or so distinct CDR3 sequences, around 50% detected once.

This TCR was sampled from a human donor with aplastic anemia. The chain uses TRBV25-1 and TRBJ1-2; D is uncertain. Sequencing used sorted CD4+, CD8+, or CD8+CD57+ T cells (not recorded which) from PBMCs. The CDR3 sequence: CASSEETYGYTF. The CDR3 DNA sequence: TGTGCCAGCAGTGAGGAGACCTATGGCTACACCTTC.